The present T cell receptor beta chain was sequenced within a study of human T cells and chemical hapten exposure. CDR3 length: 12 amino acids. The germline V gene encodes CDR1 MNHEY and CDR2 SVGAGI. V lost 2 bases to trimming and J lost 5 bases, with 6 bases between them. The library labeled individual cDNA molecules by adding unique molecular identifiers to them. One entry per CDR3 protein results from TCRdb running MiXCR on the RACE reads. The data hold around 190,000 distinct CDR3 sequences, with 20% to 25% observed a single time. Turning to this clonotype: Its antigen remains unidentified.

This sample's time point: patch test 1, 2 weeks after DPC sensitization. Described treatment: therapeutic diphenylcyclopropenone sensitization with weekly scalp DPC. General observations from the study: Because all patients had alopecia, their immune responses might differ from healthy ones.

This sample comprised whole blood, obtained in connection with sensitization to the hapten diphenylcyclopropenone (DPC). The chain carries TRBV6-5 and TRBJ1-1; D gene ambiguous. This receptor was obtained from a woman in her 50s with alopecia areata. Some clones in this sample may be carry-over from other donors' samples. CDR3 coding DNA: TGTGCCAGCAGTTACGGAGAGACTGAAGCTTTCTTT. It codes for CASSYGETEAFF.